Following are 13 T cell receptor beta chains from one sample sequenced in a study of regulatory T cells in long-lasting Graves disease. Time point given: newly diagnosed GD, antithyroid drugs for less than 3 months. From RNA extracted from PBMCs, the TCR library was made. Arm-PCR with iRepertoire HTBI primers amplified the CDR3 regions for these TCR beta libraries. From the multiplex PCR reads, TCRdb called clonotypes with MiXCR, one entry per CDR3 protein. The sample lists more than 450,000 distinct CDR3 sequences; roughly 17% were seen once. These same data were also listed under a study on T cells in Graves' hyperthyroidism and ophthalmopathy.

The specimen comprised peripheral blood mononuclear cells (PBMCs), sampled at new diagnosis, from a patient treated with antithyroid drugs. Source of these receptors: a man between 35 and 55 years old with Graves disease.

This clonotype appeared a few times. The gene calls are TRBV5-4 and TRBJ2-1, with TRBD2 as a possible D gene (6 bases). Germline CDR1 SGHNT, CDR2 YYREEE (reference sequence). V was shortened by 4 bases and J by 6 bases, with 11 bases between the two germline ends. The CDR3 totals 13 residues. The CDR3 loop is CASSQLAFNEQFF. The CDR3 region has the DNA TGTGCCAGCAGCCAACTAGCATTCAATGAGCAGTTCTTC. Combining the CDR3 with reference TRBV5-4 and TRBJ2-1 gives the whole variable domain ETGVTQSPTHLIKTRGQQVTLRCSSQSGHNTVSWYQQALGQGPQFIFQYYREEENGRGNFPPRFSGLQFPNYSSELNVNALELDDSALYLCASSQLAFNEQFFGPGTRLTVL.

This clonotype showed up many times. The chain joins TRBV29-1 to TRBJ2-3; TRBD2 might be the D (6 bases). The CDR3 covers 14 residues. V was trimmed by 6 bases and J by 0 bases, leaving 13 bases between them. Germline CDR1 and CDR2: SQVTM and ANQGSEA. The CDR3 nucleotides read TGCAGCGTCAGTAGCGGAGCGAGCACAGATACGCAGTATTTT. Protein product: CSVSSGASTDTQYF.

This clonotype occurred many times. The gene calls are TRBV28 and TRBJ2-3, with D hard to call. The J call may be wrong; the DNA end is better matched by TRBJ2-5. The CDR3 runs to 12 residues. The germline CDR1 and CDR2 sequences are MDHEN and SYDVKM. As DNA, the CDR3 is TGTGCCAGCGGGTCCACTATGGAGACCCAGTACTTC. Translation: CASGSTMETQYF.

The J gene is TRBJ2-1, the V gene TRBV29-1; TRBD2 matches at 8 bases. The CDR3 consists of 18 residues. Germline CDR1 reads SQVTM; CDR2 reads ANQGSEA. The ends lost 8 bases at V and 1 base at J; junction bases unmatched: 19. In nucleotides, the CDR3 is TGCAGCCTCCCACTAGCGGAAGTGGGCGGGGGATCCTACAATGAGCAGTTCTTC. Translating it yields CSLPLAEVGGGSYNEQFF.

This clonotype was found many times. The DNA for the CDR3 is TGCGCCAGCCAGAATGAGGGATCTAGCACAGATACGCAGTATTTT. Translated: CASQNEGSSTDTQYF. The chain couples TRBV5-1 to TRBJ2-3, with D possibly matching TRBD2 (5 bases). Between the trimmed V and J ends, which lost 7 bases and 0 bases, there was a span of 15 bases. The CDR3 runs 15 residues. Germline V CDR1 and CDR2: SGHRS, YFSETQ.

This clonotype was observed a handful of times. The chain combines TRBV6-2 or TRBV6-3 with TRBJ1-5; D gene uncertain. Trimming shortened V by 5 bases and J by 0 bases, and 11 bases separated the two germline ends. The CDR3 spans 15 residues. Germline values: CDR1 MNHEY, CDR2 SVGEGT. The CDR3 loop is CASSEGYDSNQPQHF. The DNA of the CDR3 is TGTGCCAGCAGTGAGGGATATGATAGCAATCAGCCCCAGCATTTT.

The V call is TRBV7-9, the J call TRBJ1-2; maybe TRBD1 (6 bases). The CDR3 consists of 14 residues. Trimming took 2 bases from V and 4 from J, leaving 11 bases between them. Germline V gives CDR1 SEHNR, CDR2 FQNEAQ (reference sequence). CDR3 in DNA: TGTGCCAGCAGCTTATCGGACAGCTCCTATGGCTACACCTTC. It specifies CASSLSDSSYGYTF.

This clonotype has at least ten counts. The chain couples TRBV5-1 to TRBJ2-7; the D gene is possibly TRBD2 (5 bases). The ends were cut back, 0 bases at V and 0 bases at J, with 7 bases in the middle. Germline lookup yields CDR1 SGHRS and CDR2 YFSETQ. This CDR3 contains 14 residues. The CDR3 loop is CASSLDGNSYEQYF. Here the CDR3 DNA reads TGCGCCAGCAGCTTGGACGGGAACTCCTACGAGCAGTACTTC.

Points on this clonotype: It may be a read error: a sequence one base away is much more abundant. This chain uses TRBV27 with TRBJ2-5, with D tentatively TRBD1 (7 bases). The CDR3 has 13 residues. Germline lookup yields CDR1 MNHEY and CDR2 SMNVEV (reference sequence). CDR3 amino acids: CASGRTGGETRYF. CDR3 nucleotide sequence: TGTGCCAGTGGCCGGACAGGAGGGGAGACCCGGTACTTC.

The V call is TRBV4-1, the J call TRBJ2-3; 8 positions match TRBD2. The CDR3 is 15 residues long. With 5 bases clipped from V and 5 bases from J, the junction kept 9 bases outside the gene matches. Germline V gene sequence: CDR1 MGHRA, CDR2 YSYEKL. The CDR3 region is CASSDPGGLGDTQYF. The CDR3 DNA sequence: TGCGCCAGCAGCGACCCGGGGGGGCTGGGAGATACGCAGTATTTT.

CDR3 region: CASSPRWGSSYNEQFF. The CDR3 nucleotides are TGTGCCAGCAGCCCAAGATGGGGGAGCTCCTACAATGAGCAGTTCTTC. The chain carries TRBV9 and TRBJ2-1; D is perhaps TRBD1 or TRBD2 (5 bases each). CDR1 SGDLS and CDR2 YYNGEE come from the germline V gene. The CDR3 contains 16 residues. V was trimmed by 4 bases and J by 0 bases, leaving 14 bases between them.

This clonotype came up many times. Relative to the germline gene, one junction end is altered; a read error may explain this. The chain employs TRBV6-5 and TRBJ2-7; D unresolved. CDR3 length equals 15 residues. Per germline, CDR1 MNHEY and CDR2 SVGAGI. This CDR3 reads CASSYPVVGSSEQYF. CDR3 coding DNA: TGTGCCAGCAGTTACCCAGTTGTGGGTTCCTCCGAGCAGTACTTC.

Regarding this clonotype: Being one base from a much bigger clone, this may be a read error. V gene TRBV28 combines with J gene TRBJ2-7; 12 bases agree with TRBD2. The J call may be in error: the DNA end matches TRBJ2-1 better. Germline CDR1 and CDR2: MDHEN and SYDVKM. CDR3 length equals 19 residues. The CDR3 bases are TGTGCCAGCAGCTTAGGTGGGACTAGCGGGTTAAAGGCTTTAGGTGAGCAGTTCTTC. It is translated as CASSLGGTSGLKALGEQFF.